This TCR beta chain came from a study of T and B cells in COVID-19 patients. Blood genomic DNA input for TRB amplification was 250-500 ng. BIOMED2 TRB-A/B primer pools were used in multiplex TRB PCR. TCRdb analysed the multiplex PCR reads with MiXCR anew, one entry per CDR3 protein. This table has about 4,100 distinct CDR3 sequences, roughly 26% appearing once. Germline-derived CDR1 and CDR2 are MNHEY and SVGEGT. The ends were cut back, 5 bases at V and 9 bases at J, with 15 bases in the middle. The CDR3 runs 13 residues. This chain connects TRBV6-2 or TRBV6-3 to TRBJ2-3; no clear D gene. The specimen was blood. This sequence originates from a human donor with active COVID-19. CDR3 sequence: CASSPTLLETQYF. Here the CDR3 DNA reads TGTGCCAGCAGTCCTACTCTCCTAGAAACGCAGTATTTT.